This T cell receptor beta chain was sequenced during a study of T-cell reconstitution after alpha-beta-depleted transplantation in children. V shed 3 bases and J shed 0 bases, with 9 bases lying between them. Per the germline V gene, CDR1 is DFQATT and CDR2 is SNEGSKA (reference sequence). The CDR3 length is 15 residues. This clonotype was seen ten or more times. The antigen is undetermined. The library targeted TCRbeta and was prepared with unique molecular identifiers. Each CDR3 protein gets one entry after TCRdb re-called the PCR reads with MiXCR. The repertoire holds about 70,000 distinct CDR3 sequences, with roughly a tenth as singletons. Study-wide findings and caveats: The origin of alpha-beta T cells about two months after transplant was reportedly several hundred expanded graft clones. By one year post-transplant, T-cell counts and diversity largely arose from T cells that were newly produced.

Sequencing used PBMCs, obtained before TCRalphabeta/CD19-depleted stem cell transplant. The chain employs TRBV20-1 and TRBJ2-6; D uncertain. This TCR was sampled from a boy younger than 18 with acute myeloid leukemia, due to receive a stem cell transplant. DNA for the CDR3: TGCAGTGCTAGGCCAATCAGCTCTGGGGCCAACGTCCTGACTTTC. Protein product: CSARPISSGANVLTF.